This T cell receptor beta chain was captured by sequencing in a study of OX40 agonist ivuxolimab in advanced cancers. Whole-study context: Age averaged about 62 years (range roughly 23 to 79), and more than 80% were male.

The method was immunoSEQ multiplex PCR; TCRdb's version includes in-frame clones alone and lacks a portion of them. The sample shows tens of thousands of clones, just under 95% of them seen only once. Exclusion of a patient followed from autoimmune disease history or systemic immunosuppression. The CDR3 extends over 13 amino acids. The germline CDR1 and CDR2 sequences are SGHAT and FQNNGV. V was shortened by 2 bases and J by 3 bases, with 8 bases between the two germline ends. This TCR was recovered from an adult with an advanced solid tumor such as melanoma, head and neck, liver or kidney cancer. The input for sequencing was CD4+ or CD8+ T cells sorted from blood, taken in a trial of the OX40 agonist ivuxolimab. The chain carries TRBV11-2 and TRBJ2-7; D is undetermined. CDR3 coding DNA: TGTGCCAGCAGCTTATCGGACGGCTACGAGCAGTACTTC. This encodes CASSLSDGYEQYF.